This T cell receptor beta chain was recovered during a study of blood T cell repertoires in COVID-19. Across the whole study: T cells, B-cell-depleted T cells, or PBMCs supplied cDNA or gDNA.

Using immunoSEQ multiplex PCR, the repertoire was profiled, and TCRdb retains in-frame clones only, with some absent. The repertoire has a few hundred thousand clones, about 88% of them found once; the top ten carry around 3.9%. Trimming cost V 2 bases and J 8 bases, with 15 bases left between them. This CDR3 contains 14 residues. The sequence came from a man younger than 40 with acute COVID-19. Sequencing was done on a sample of PBMCs or T cells enriched from blood (not recorded which). V usage is TRBV23-1 and J usage is TRBJ1-2; D is undetermined. TRBV23-1 is flagged as an ORF with uncertain function. In DNA, the CDR3 is TGCGCCAGCAGTCAACCGGATAGGGAGTGGGGCTACACCTTC. It encodes CASSQPDREWGYTF.